This is a list of T cell receptor beta chains from one sample in a study of memory CD4+ T cells and cytomegalovirus serostatus. Data came from immunoSEQ multiplex PCR; TCRdb stores just in-frame clones and leaves some out. Among some 58,000 clones listed, about 74% were seen once. Sequencing was carried out using memory CD4+ T cells from blood. The receptors shown here come from an adult in good health and CMV-seronegative. The CDR3 runs from the conserved cysteine through the conserved F or W. Fields, in order: J gene, clone size, V gene, D gene, CDR3 DNA, CDR3 protein. A D gene is named only where the DNA matches it firmly. Not every row has a clone size; where given, it reads once, few, many or a size class.

TRBJ2-3 | . | TRBV10-3 | . | TGTGCCACCGCTTTGGAGCCCACAGATACGCAGTATTTT | CATALEPTDTQYF
TRBJ2-7 | . | TRBV10-3 | . | TGTGCCATCCAGGGGTCCCCTACCTACGAGCAGTACTTC | CAIQGSPTYEQYF
TRBJ2-6 | . | TRBV2 | . | TGTGCCAGCAGTGAAGCGCTAGGAATTGGGGCCAACGTCCTGACTTTC | CASSEALGIGANVLTF
TRBJ1-1 | few | TRBV29-1 | . | TGCAGCGTGGGCCCACCAGGGAGTGGGGCTTTCTTT | CSVGPPGSGAFF
TRBJ1-2 | . | TRBV28 | . | TGTGCCAGCAGCCTGGACGGCGATTATGGCTACACCTTC | CASSLDGDYGYTF
TRBJ1-6 | few | TRBV6-6 | . | TGTGCCAGCAGACCACAGGGCCAGGGTAATTCACCCCTCCACTTT | CASRPQGQGNSPLHF
TRBJ1-4 | . | TRBV11-1 | TRBD1 | TGTGCCAGCAGCTTAACAGGGGACGAAAAACTGTTTTTT | CASSLTGDEKLFF
TRBJ2-2 | few | TRBV7-3 | . | TGTGCCAGCAGCTACGCAGGGAGAGGCACCGGGGAGCTGTTTTTT | CASSYAGRGTGELFF
TRBJ1-6 | . | TRBV29-1 | TRBD1 | TGCAGCGTAGCCGGGACAGAGGGTTCACCCCTCCACTTT | CSVAGTEGSPLHF
TRBJ1-1 | . | TRBV18 | TRBD1 | TGTGCCAGCTCACCTACAGGACAGGGAGTGAACACTGAAGCTTTCTTT | CASSPTGQGVNTEAFF
TRBJ1-4 | . | TRBV18 | TRBD1 | TGTGCCAGCTCGACGGGGGGAAGGGGGCGAGAAAAACTGTTTTTT | CASSTGGRGREKLFF
TRBJ2-6 | . | TRBV7-2 | . | TGTGCCAGCAGCTTACTGGGCCTGCGGACCGGGGCCAACGTCCTGACTTTC | CASSLLGLRTGANVLTF
TRBJ1-1 | . | TRBV19 | . | TGTGCCAGTAGCCTAAGCCAGGGGTTTACTGAAGCTTTCTTT | CASSLSQGFTEAFF
TRBJ2-3 | . | TRBV10-3 | . | TGTGCCATGCAGAGTCCTAGCACAGATACGCAGTATTTT | CAMQSPSTDTQYF
TRBJ2-1 | . | TRBV19 | . | TGTGCCAGCCATATACAGGGGACTAGAGCATCCGCTGAGCAGTTCTTC | CASHIQGTRASAEQFF
TRBJ1-4 | . | TRBV10-3 | . | TGTGCCATCAGTGAAGAGGGAGGTGAAAAACTGTTTTTT | CAISEEGGEKLFF
TRBJ1-5 | . | TRBV30 | TRBD1 | TGTGCCTGGAGTTCCCCTTGGGACAGGGGGGGCAATCAGCCCCAGCATTTT | CAWSSPWDRGGNQPQHF
TRBJ2-7 | . | TRBV5-1 | TRBD1 | TGCGCCAGCAGCTTGGCCGGGACAGGGACCTACGAGCAGTACTTC | CASSLAGTGTYEQYF
TRBJ1-3 | . | TRBV14 | . | TGTGCCAGCAGCCAAGCGGGATCGGACACCATATATTTT | CASSQAGSDTIYF
TRBJ1-3 | . | TRBV4-1 | . | TGCGCCAGCAGCCAAGCCGGCCTTTCAAACACCATATATTTT | CASSQAGLSNTIYF
TRBJ2-3 | . | TRBV5-4 | TRBD1 | TGTGCCAGCAGCGCGGGACAGGGACACACAGATACGCAGTATTTT | CASSAGQGHTDTQYF
TRBJ2-3 | . | TRBV18 | . | TGTGCCAGCTCCCAAGAACTAGCCTTAAGCACAGATACGCAGTATTTT | CASSQELALSTDTQYF
TRBJ1-2 | . | TRBV6-5 | . | TGTGCCAGCAGTTACTCCCCGGGAGCACCGCGGGGCTACACCTTC | CASSYSPGAPRGYTF
TRBJ1-2 | . | TRBV19 | TRBD1 | TGTGCCAGTACTACGGGACAGGGCTCCTATGGCTACACCTTC | CASTTGQGSYGYTF
TRBJ2-3 | . | TRBV7-2 | TRBD2 | TGTGCCAGCAGCTTAGGGACTAGCGGGAGTTATACGCAGTATTTT | CASSLGTSGSYTQYF
TRBJ2-2 | . | TRBV6-6 | TRBD2 | TGTGCCAGCAGCAAGACTAGCGCGAACACCGGGGAGCTGTTTTTT | CASSKTSANTGELFF
TRBJ2-3 | . | TRBV30 | . | TGTGCCTGGAACCGGGGGGCGAGAATGGGGTCCCGCACAGATACGCAGTATTTT | CAWNRGARMGSRTDTQYF
TRBJ2-7 | . | TRBV19 | TRBD2 | TGTGCCAGTAGTATAGCTGGCGGGAGCTACTCCTACGAGCAGTACTTC | CASSIAGGSYSYEQYF
TRBJ2-1 | few | TRBV4-2 | . | TGTGCCAGCAGCCAAGTTACTAGCTCCAGCTCCTACAATGAGCAGTTCTTC | CASSQVTSSSSYNEQFF
TRBJ1-1 | few | TRBV15 | . | TGTGCCACCAGCAGCGGGAGAGCGAACCGAGCTTTCTTT | CATSSGRANRAFF
TRBJ1-4 | . | TRBV9 | . | TGTGCCAGCAGCGTAGATCGAGGGGTAGTGGATGAAAAACTGTTTTTT | CASSVDRGVVDEKLFF
TRBJ2-1 | . | TRBV5-1 | TRBD2 | TGCGCCAGCAGTTCCGGGACTAGCGGTTTCTACAATGAGCAGTTCTTC | CASSSGTSGFYNEQFF
TRBJ1-1 | . | TRBV7-9 | . | TGTGCCAGCAGCCCCAATCAAAACACTGAAGCTTTCTTT | CASSPNQNTEAFF
TRBJ2-2 | . | TRBV19 | . | TGTGCCAGTAGGGGACAGAACACCGGGGAGCTGTTTTTT | CASRGQNTGELFF